This passage covers 24 T cell receptor beta chains from one sample sequenced in a study of blood T cell repertoires in COVID-19. TCRdb's table, derived via immunoSEQ multiplex PCR, lists solely in-frame clones and lacks some. The table shows approximately 200,000 clones, with under 90% occurring only once. The sequenced sample was peripheral blood. Receptor source: a woman aged 80 or over with COVID-19, enrolled during active disease.

V is TRBV3-1 (or the pseudogene TRBV3-2) and J is TRBJ2-5; 11 bases match TRBD2. CDR3 length equals 16 residues. Germline V CDR1 and CDR2: LGHDT, YNNKEL (reference sequence). The V and J ends lost 4 bases and 5 bases, in that order; junction bases with no gene match: 9. CDR3: CASSRIAGGLVETQYF. CDR3 in DNA: TGTGCCAGCAGCCGAATAGCGGGGGGGCTAGTGGAGACCCAGTACTTC.

CDR3: CASSLQQGAAEKLFF. CDR3 sequence (DNA): TGTGCCAGCAGCCTACAACAGGGGGCTGCTGAAAAACTGTTTTTT. J is TRBJ1-4 and V is TRBV5-4, with 9 positions matching TRBD1. The length of the CDR3 is 15 residues. Germline CDR1 is SGHNT and CDR2 is YYREEE (reference sequence). V was clipped by 4 bases and J by 7 bases; unmatched bases: 8.

The chain couples TRBV5-5 to TRBJ2-7; 11 positions agree with TRBD2. Losses at the gene ends were 4 bases for V and 3 bases for J; bases not matched to a gene: 3. From germline, CDR1 is SGHKS and CDR2 YYEKEE (reference sequence). CDR3 length equals 14 residues. For the CDR3, the DNA is TGTGCCAGCAGCAGTAGCGGGGGGGGCTACGAGCAGTACGTC. Its protein is CASSSSGGGYEQYV.

The CDR3 reads CASSEIQRGAYGVSGELFF. The CDR3 coding sequence is TGTGCCAGCAGTGAAATCCAGCGGGGGGCCTATGGGGTTTCCGGGGAGCTGTTTTTT. The V gene is TRBV6-1, the J gene TRBJ2-2; TRBD2 aligns across 9 bases. This CDR3 contains 19 residues. Germline CDR1 reads MNHNS; CDR2 reads SASEGT. V dropped 2 bases and J dropped 6; count of bases not matched to a gene: 16.

This chain connects TRBV2 to TRBJ1-1, with D uncertain. Germline CDR1 and CDR2: SNHLY and FYNNEI. V gave up 7 bases and J gave up 2 bases, with 14 bases separating them. The CDR3 runs to 14 residues. CDR3 amino acids: CASTGSATNTEAFF. The CDR3 DNA is TGTGCCAGCACGGGTTCGGCCACTAACACTGAAGCTTTCTTT.

The chain has TRBV18 and TRBJ1-2; possible D gene TRBD1, 5 bases. Germline V gene lookup returns CDR1 KGHSH and CDR2 LQKENI. Trimming cost V 2 bases and J 0 bases, with 13 bases left between them. This CDR3 region has 16 residues. The chain's CDR3 is CASSPTDSATNYGYTF. As DNA, the CDR3 is TGTGCCAGCTCACCAACCGACAGCGCAACTAACTATGGCTACACCTTC.

This chain joins TRBV3-1 (or the pseudogene TRBV3-2) and TRBJ2-1; 7 bases are a match to TRBD2. The germline CDR1 and CDR2 sequences are LGHDT and YNNKEL (reference sequence). The CDR3 covers 16 residues. Trimming at V came to 4 bases and at J to 2 bases, leaving 8 bases not matched to a gene. CDR3 amino acids: CASSPGEGNPYNEQFF. The CDR3 region has the DNA TGTGCCAGCAGCCCTGGGGAGGGAAACCCCTACAATGAGCAGTTCTTC.

The chain joins TRBV7-2 to TRBJ2-2; 9 nucleotides line up with TRBD1. Trimming removed 5 bases from V and 4 bases from J; junction bases left unmatched: 5. CDR1 and CDR2 from the germline V gene are SGHTA and FQGNSA. The CDR3 extends over 15 amino acids. In DNA, the CDR3 is TGTGCCAGCAGCCCTACAGGGGGCGGCACCGGGGAGCTGTTTTTT. This gives the protein CASSPTGGGTGELFF.

The chain carries TRBV4-1 and TRBJ2-3, with a weak D call TRBD2 (5 bases). The V gene lost 1 base and the J gene lost 3 bases, with 14 bases spanning the gap. Per the germline V gene, CDR1 is MGHRA and CDR2 is YSYEKL. The CDR3 consists of 16 residues. As DNA, the CDR3 is TGCGCCAGCAGCCAAGCTATTATCCGGGGTACAGATACGCAGTATTTT. This sequence encodes CASSQAIIRGTDTQYF.

The V call is TRBV14, the J call TRBJ1-2; D gene uncertain. Germline values: CDR1 SGHDN, CDR2 FVKESK. V was shortened by 3 bases and J by 8 bases, with 10 bases between the two germline ends. This CDR3 is 12 amino acids long. The CDR3 loop is CASSQRAGGYTF. Here the CDR3 DNA reads TGTGCCAGCAGCCAGAGGGCGGGAGGCTACACCTTC. The full variable domain, with the rest looked up from reference TRBV14 and TRBJ1-2, is EAGVTQFPSHSVIEKGQTVTLRCDPISGHDNLYWYRRVMGKEIKFLLHFVKESKQDESGMPNNRFLAERTGGTYSTLKVQPAELEDSGVYFCASSQRAGGYTFGSGTRLTVV.

V gene TRBV6-4 combines with J gene TRBJ1-1, with 9 bases matching TRBD1. This CDR3 is 14 amino acids long. V was clipped by 6 bases and J by 4 bases; unmatched bases: 6. Per the germline V gene, CDR1 is MRHNA and CDR2 is SNTAGT. In DNA form, the CDR3 reads TGTGCCAGCAGGGGACAGGGCGAGAGCACTGAAGCTTTCTTT. This gives the protein CASRGQGESTEAFF.

The chain carries TRBV25-1 and TRBJ1-5; TRBD1 might be the D (6 bases). This CDR3 is built from 13 residues. Per the germline V gene, CDR1 is MGHDK and CDR2 is SYGVNS. Trimming stripped 9 bases from V and 4 bases from J, with 13 bases between. The CDR3 spells CASSGTINQPQHF. The DNA of the CDR3 is TGTGCCAGTTCCGGGACAATAAATCAGCCCCAGCATTTT.

This chain joins TRBV28 and TRBJ2-5; 8 bases agree with TRBD1. V trimming: 6 bases; J trimming: 3 bases; junction bases outside the gene matches: 9. The CDR3 is made up of 15 amino acids. The V gene's germline CDR1 is MDHEN and CDR2 SYDVKM. CDR3 in DNA: TGTGCCAGCAGCCGGCGAACAGGGGGAGAAGAGACCCAGTACTTC. Its protein product is CASSRRTGGEETQYF.

J is TRBJ2-2 and V is TRBV7-2; 8 positions agree with TRBD2. The CDR3 contains 16 residues. The germline V gene has CDR1 SGHTA and CDR2 FQGNSA. J gave up 0 bases and V 3 bases, and 3 bases lay outside the gene matches. The CDR3 spells CASSFLRGANTGELFF. CDR3 coding DNA: TGTGCCAGCAGCTTTCTGCGGGGGGCGAACACCGGGGAGCTGTTTTTT.

The gene calls are TRBV5-4 and TRBJ2-2, with D unresolved. Trimming pared 0 bases from V and 4 bases from J, leaving 7 bases between. Germline V gives CDR1 SGHNT, CDR2 YYREEE (reference sequence). The CDR3 runs to 14 residues. The CDR3 here is CASSLAVATGELFF. DNA for the CDR3: TGTGCCAGCAGCTTGGCAGTAGCCACCGGGGAGCTGTTTTTT.

Concerning this clone itself: Other DNA sequences in the same sample also yield this CDR3. The chain joins TRBV9 to TRBJ1-6; D call uncertain. Trimming shortened V by 5 bases and J by 3 bases, and 6 bases separated the two germline ends. CDR1 is SGDLS and CDR2 is YYNGEE in the germline V gene. CDR3 length: 13 amino acids. The CDR3 loop reads CASSPSYNSPLHF. CDR3 sequence (DNA): TGTGCCAGCAGTCCCAGCTATAATTCACCCCTCCACTTT.

The chain links TRBV7-9 to TRBJ1-2; TRBD1 agrees at 7 bases. CDR3 length: 15 amino acids. V lost 5 bases and J lost 8; bases outside the gene matches: 14. CDR1 and CDR2 (germline): SEHNR, FQNEAQ (reference sequence). Here the CDR3 reads CASSGTVPLVRGYTF. The CDR3 region has the DNA TGTGCCAGCAGCGGGACAGTTCCCTTAGTGAGAGGCTACACCTTC.

The chain employs TRBV5-1 and TRBJ2-3; TRBD2 might be the D (5 bases). CDR1 is SGHRS, CDR2 YFSETQ, per germline. There are 14 residues in the CDR3. Trimming shortened V by 2 bases and J by 3 bases, and 10 bases separated the two germline ends. The CDR3 DNA follows: TGCGCCAGCAGCTTCGGACTCCTGACAGATACGCAGTATTTT. As protein: CASSFGLLTDTQYF.

V is TRBV27 and J is TRBJ1-1, with D perhaps matching TRBD1 (6 bases). CDR1 and CDR2 from the germline V gene are MNHEY and SMNVEV (reference sequence). The V gene lost 4 bases and the J gene lost 4 bases, with 10 bases spanning the gap. CDR3 size: 13 residues. The CDR3 protein is CASSYREGTEAFF. In nucleotides, the CDR3 is TGTGCCAGCAGTTACAGGGAGGGCACTGAAGCTTTCTTT.

The chain has TRBV5-1 and TRBJ1-2; D ambiguous. This CDR3 is 14 amino acids long. CDR1 SGHRS and CDR2 YFSETQ come from the germline V gene. V was trimmed by 0 bases and J by 6 bases, leaving 12 bases between them. Here the CDR3 DNA reads TGCGCCAGCAGCTTGGCGAGACCTAGCGATGGCTACACCTTC. Amino acid sequence: CASSLARPSDGYTF.

The J gene is TRBJ1-1, the V gene TRBV7-9; no firm D call. The germline V gene encodes CDR1 SEHNR and CDR2 FQNEAQ (reference sequence). Trimming took 5 bases from V and 14 from J, leaving 6 bases between them. This CDR3 comprises 8 residues. In DNA, the CDR3 is TGTGCCAGCAGCCCCCAGTTCTTT. Amino acid sequence: CASSPQFF.

The gene calls are TRBV7-9 and TRBJ2-7, with D perhaps TRBD1 (5 bases). The CDR3 has 12 amino acids. Trimming cost V 4 bases and J 4 bases, with 8 bases left between them. Germline loops: CDR1 SEHNR, CDR2 FQNEAQ (reference sequence). CDR3 bases: TGTGCCAGCAGCTCTCAGGGATACGAGCAGTACGTC. Protein product: CASSSQGYEQYV.

The rearrangement joins TRBV5-4 to TRBJ2-5, with 7 nucleotides matching TRBD2. The V gene end was trimmed by 0 bases and the J gene end by 5 bases; junction bases not matched to a gene: 7. Germline-derived CDR1 and CDR2 are SGHNT and YYREEE (reference sequence). This CDR3 region has 15 residues. The CDR3 DNA sequence: TGTGCCAGCAGCTTGGCCCTAGCGGCCCAGGAGACCCAGTACTTC. It is translated as CASSLALAAQETQYF.

The chain employs TRBV11-2 and TRBJ1-3, with D uncertain. V lost 1 base and J 2 bases, leaving 3 bases between the germline ends. Germline values: CDR1 SGHAT, CDR2 FQNNGV. The CDR3 totals 13 residues. The CDR3 sequence is CASSLVAGNTIYF. The CDR3, as DNA: TGTGCCAGCAGCTTAGTAGCTGGAAACACCATATATTTT. Filled out from reference TRBV11-2 and TRBJ1-3, the complete variable domain reads EAGVAQSPRYKIIEKRQSVAFWCNPISGHATLYWYQQILGQGPKLLIQFQNNGVVDDSQLPKDRFSAERLKGVDSTLKIQPAKLEDSAVYLCASSLVAGNTIYFGEGSWLTVV.